These T cell receptor beta chains were read from a single sample in a study of blood T cells in healthy people across ages. TCRdb redid the calling of the 5' RACE reads with MiXCR, one entry per CDR3 protein. The table records 910,000 or so distinct CDR3 sequences, just over 50% of them present only once. The sample consisted of blood. All receptors come from a woman aged 60-75 years in good health. The CDR3 runs from the conserved cysteine through the conserved F or W. A D gene is named only where the DNA matches it firmly. Some rows have no size entry. The others give once, few or many, or a class for an expanded clone.

length: 15; D: TRBD2; J: TRBJ2-7; V: TRBV7-2; size: NA; DNA: TGTGCCAGCAGCACCCGTAGCGGGAGGGCGTACGAGCAGTACTTC; CDR3: CASSTRSGRAYEQYF
length: 16; D: NA; J: TRBJ2-1; V: TRBV27; size: NA; DNA: TGTGCCAGCAGCCCTACCCAGGGACTCCAGGGGAATGAGCAGTTCTTC; CDR3: CASSPTQGLQGNEQFF
length: 12; D: NA; J: TRBJ2-7; V: TRBV20-1; size: few; DNA: TGCAGTGCTAGCCCCTCTGCGTCCGAGCAGTACTTC; CDR3: CSASPSASEQYF
length: 14; D: TRBD1; J: TRBJ2-5; V: TRBV18; size: few; DNA: TGTGCCAGCTCCTGGACAGGGCTTAAGGAGACCCAGTACTTC; CDR3: CASSWTGLKETQYF
length: 17; D: NA; J: TRBJ2-5; V: TRBV9; size: few; DNA: TGTGCCAGCAGCGTAGCTTCCCTCGGTCCCCCAGGCGAGACCCAGTACTTC; CDR3: CASSVASLGPPGETQYF
length: 16; D: NA; J: TRBJ2-3; V: TRBV12-3/TRBV12-4; size: NA; DNA: TGTGCCAGCAGTTTGAGGGCGAGAGGGCCTGTAGATACGCAGTATTTT; CDR3: CASSLRARGPVDTQYF
length: 12; D: TRBD1; J: TRBJ2-5; V: TRBV2; size: NA; DNA: TGTGCCAGCTTGGGGACAGGAGAGACCCAGTACTTC; CDR3: CASLGTGETQYF
length: 15; D: NA; J: TRBJ2-5; V: TRBV4-1; size: NA; DNA: TGCGCCAGCAGAGCTTACCGGGCCGCCCGGGGAGAGCAGTACTTC; CDR3: CASRAYRAARGEQYF
length: 15; D: NA; J: TRBJ2-4; V: TRBV14; size: NA; DNA: TGTGCCAGCAGCCAAGTTGGAGAAACCAAAAACATTCAGTACTTC; CDR3: CASSQVGETKNIQYF
length: 14; D: NA; J: TRBJ1-3; V: TRBV11-2; size: NA; DNA: TGTGCCAGCAGCTTAATGGGGTTTGGAAACACCATATATTTT; CDR3: CASSLMGFGNTIYF
length: 14; D: NA; J: TRBJ2-7; V: TRBV18; size: NA; DNA: TGTGCCAGCTCACCATTCAAGGGGAGACACGAGCAGTACTTC; CDR3: CASSPFKGRHEQYF
length: 14; D: NA; J: TRBJ1-5; V: TRBV20-1; size: NA; DNA: TGCAGTGCTAGGGAAGGAGGGGCCCATCAGCCCCAGCATTTT; CDR3: CSAREGGAHQPQHF
length: 13; D: TRBD1; J: TRBJ2-5; V: TRBV30; size: NA; DNA: TGTGCCTGGAATCGGGACAGGGGAGAGACCCAGTACTTC; CDR3: CAWNRDRGETQYF
length: 14; D: NA; J: TRBJ2-1; V: TRBV7-2; size: NA; DNA: TGTGCCAGCAGCTTAGTTGACTCCTACAATGAGCAGTTCTTC; CDR3: CASSLVDSYNEQFF
length: 15; D: NA; J: TRBJ2-5; V: TRBV7-6; size: NA; DNA: TGTGCCAGCAGTCGGAGCGATACGGTAAAGGAGACCCAGTACTTC; CDR3: CASSRSDTVKETQYF
length: 17; D: TRBD2; J: TRBJ2-3; V: TRBV20-1; size: NA; DNA: TGCAGTGCGCCCAGCTTGCGCGGGAGCGGTGGCACAGATACGCAGTATTTT; CDR3: CSAPSLRGSGGTDTQYF
length: 13; D: NA; J: TRBJ1-2; V: TRBV5-1; size: NA; DNA: TGCGCCAGCAGCCGTTGGGACGGGCGGGGCTACACCTTC; CDR3: CASSRWDGRGYTF
length: 15; D: TRBD1; J: TRBJ2-1; V: TRBV5-1; size: NA; DNA: TGCGCCAGCAGCTTGGAACAGGGGGCCTACAATGAGCAGTTCTTC; CDR3: CASSLEQGAYNEQFF
length: 14; D: TRBD1; J: TRBJ2-3; V: TRBV11-3; size: NA; DNA: TGTGCCAGCAGCTTAGATGAGAGGACAGGGACGCAGTATTTT; CDR3: CASSLDERTGTQYF
length: 14; D: TRBD1; J: TRBJ2-5; V: TRBV5-1; size: NA; DNA: TGCGCCAGCAGTCCACAGGGGATCCAAGAGACCCAGTACTTC; CDR3: CASSPQGIQETQYF